The clone carrying this T cell receptor (beta chain) was seen repeatedly, ten times or more. This entry comes from a study of T cells in Graves' hyperthyroidism and ophthalmopathy. Study-wide background: Peripheral blood was secured at the point of initial diagnosis, before any treatment.

Ophthalmopathy patients all had a Clinical Activity Score of at least 3, a NOSPECS grade of at least 4 and disease under 3 months old. It was uncontrolled infection, other autoimmune disease, pregnancy or lactation that excluded patients. Each 10 ml fresh peripheral blood draw supplied the PBMCs. Amplified regions were TCR beta CDR3 sequences from RNA transcripts. TCR CDR3 regions were first amplified by RT-PCR with HTBI primers. TCRdb re-derived calls from the multiplex PCR reads in MiXCR, one entry per CDR3 protein. Counted here are fewer than 250,000 distinct CDR3 sequences, over 20% occurring once; the ten biggest clones make up approximately 35%. Sequenced: blood. This TCR derives from a woman aged 40 to 50 with Graves' ophthalmopathy.

For the CDR3, the DNA is TGTGCCACCATGGGACAGACGAACACTGAAGCTTTCTTT. Translation: CATMGQTNTEAFF. The chain has TRBV10-3 and TRBJ1-1, with TRBD1 matching 7 bases. The CDR3 loop spans 13 amino acids. Trimming took 10 bases from V and 1 from J; bases not matched to a gene: 6. Per the germline V gene, CDR1 is ENHRY and CDR2 is SYGVKD.